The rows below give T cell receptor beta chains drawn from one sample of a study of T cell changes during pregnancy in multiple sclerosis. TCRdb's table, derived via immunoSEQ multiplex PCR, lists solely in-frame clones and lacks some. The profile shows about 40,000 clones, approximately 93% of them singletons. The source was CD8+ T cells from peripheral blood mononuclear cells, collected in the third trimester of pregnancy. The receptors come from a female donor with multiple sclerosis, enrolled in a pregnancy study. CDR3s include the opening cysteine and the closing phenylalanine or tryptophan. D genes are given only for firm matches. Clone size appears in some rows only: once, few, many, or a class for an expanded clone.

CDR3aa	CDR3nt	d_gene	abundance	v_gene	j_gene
CSVSGVSGEQYF	TGCAGCGTGAGCGGGGTCTCCGGCGAGCAGTACTTC	TRBD2	NA	TRBV29-1	TRBJ2-7
CAWTREEPGAFF	TGTGCCTGGACCCGTGAGGAGCCGGGAGCTTTCTTT	NA	NA	TRBV30	TRBJ1-1
CASKGSGVPTDTQYF	TGTGCCAGCAAGGGTAGCGGGGTACCCACAGATACGCAGTATTTT	TRBD2	NA	TRBV2	TRBJ2-3
CASSLAPTLVGELFF	TGTGCCAGCAGTTTAGCCCCTACCCTGGTCGGGGAGCTGTTTTTT	NA	NA	TRBV28	TRBJ2-2
CASSGQSYNEQFF	TGTGCCAGCAGCGGACAATCCTACAATGAGCAGTTCTTC	NA	NA	TRBV9	TRBJ2-1
CASSLIRGSQETQYF	TGTGCCAGCAGCCTGATCAGGGGTAGTCAAGAGACCCAGTACTTC	NA	NA	TRBV14	TRBJ2-5
CSAELNTEAFF	TGCAGTGCTGAGTTGAACACTGAAGCTTTCTTT	NA	few	TRBV20-1	TRBJ1-1
CASSFGGGETQYF	TGTGCCAGCAGCTTTGGGGGGGGAGAGACCCAGTACTTC	TRBD2	NA	TRBV7-6	TRBJ2-5
CASSLGTGATYEQYF	TGCGCCAGCAGCCTAGGGACAGGGGCGACCTACGAGCAGTACTTC	TRBD1	NA	TRBV5-1	TRBJ2-7
CASSDTPGTTDTQYF	TGTGCCAGCAGTGACACCCCCGGGACTACAGATACGCAGTATTTT	NA	NA	TRBV6-4	TRBJ2-3
CASSFISGFGNTGELFF	TGTGCCAGCAGTTTCATTTCGGGTTTTGGGAACACCGGGGAGCTGTTTTTT	NA	NA	TRBV27	TRBJ2-2
CASSFWGGLDQPQHF	TGTGCCAGCAGCTTTTGGGGAGGACTTGATCAGCCCCAGCATTTT	NA	once	TRBV5-5	TRBJ1-5
CASSFGSMDGYTF	TGTGCCAGCAGCTTCGGGAGTATGGATGGCTACACCTTC	NA	NA	TRBV7-8	TRBJ1-2
CASTRTGFSNSPLHF	TGTGCCAGCACCCGGACAGGGTTTTCTAATTCACCCCTCCACTTT	TRBD1	NA	TRBV27	TRBJ1-6
CASSEYFQGDTEAFF	TGTGCCAGCAGTGAATATTTCCAGGGTGACACTGAAGCTTTCTTT	NA	NA	TRBV25-1	TRBJ1-1
CASTLGQPQYEQYF	TGTGCCAGCACCTTGGGACAGCCACAATACGAGCAGTACTTC	TRBD1	NA	TRBV5-5	TRBJ2-7
CAATPGTGAYEQYF	TGTGCCGCCACCCCCGGGACAGGGGCATACGAGCAGTACTTC	TRBD1	NA	TRBV30	TRBJ2-7
CASSPGTGSTPGELFF	TGTGCCAGCAGCCCAGGGACAGGTTCCACCCCCGGGGAGCTGTTTTTT	TRBD1	NA	TRBV9	TRBJ2-2
CASTLNRGGLDYEQYF	TGCGCCAGCACCCTCAACCGGGGAGGGTTGGACTACGAGCAGTACTTC	TRBD2	NA	TRBV23-1	TRBJ2-7
CASSQDGTVYNEQFF	TGCGCCAGCAGCCAAGATGGGACAGTCTACAATGAGCAGTTCTTC	TRBD1	NA	TRBV4-1	TRBJ2-1
CASSSGGGVETQYF	TGTGCCAGCAGCTCGGGGGGGGGCGTAGAGACCCAGTACTTC	TRBD2	NA	TRBV7-6	TRBJ2-5
CSVEGGDTEAFF	TGCAGCGTTGAGGGGGGAGACACTGAAGCTTTCTTT	NA	NA	TRBV29-1	TRBJ1-1
CASSKDRGPNTGELFF	TGCGCCAGCAGCAAGGACAGGGGGCCAAACACCGGGGAGCTGTTTTTT	TRBD1	NA	TRBV5-1	TRBJ2-2
CASRRTVGGTQYF	TGTGCCAGCAGACGGACAGTAGGGGGGACCCAGTACTTC	NA	NA	TRBV6-5	TRBJ2-5
CAWNSAENQPQHF	TGTGCCTGGAATTCTGCGGAGAATCAGCCCCAGCATTTT	NA	NA	TRBV30	TRBJ1-5
CASSLDLAGGHLALLSNEQFF	TGCGCCAGCAGCTTGGACCTAGCGGGGGGCCATCTAGCCCTATTGAGCAATGAGCAGTTCTTC	TRBD2	NA	TRBV5-1	TRBJ2-1
CASSPPEGFYNEQFF	TGTGCCAGCAGCCCTCCGGAGGGGTTCTACAATGAGCAGTTCTTC	NA	NA	TRBV4-2	TRBJ2-1
CASSGSGGDGYTF	TGTGCCAGCAGCGGCTCGGGGGGGGACGGCTACACCTTC	NA	NA	TRBV7-9	TRBJ1-2
CASSPRTGDGTEAFF	TGCGCCAGCAGCCCCCGGACGGGGGACGGGACTGAAGCTTTCTTT	NA	NA	TRBV4-1	TRBJ1-1
CASSLEGTSGGPNNEQFF	TGTGCCAGCAGCTTAGAAGGGACTAGCGGGGGGCCGAACAATGAGCAGTTCTTC	TRBD2	NA	TRBV7-6	TRBJ2-1
CASSIAAGEYGYTF	TGTGCCAGTAGTATTGCCGCTGGGGAGTATGGCTACACCTTC	NA	NA	TRBV19	TRBJ1-2
CASSRRGNTGELFF	TGTGCCAGCAGTCGGAGAGGGAACACCGGGGAGCTGTTTTTT	NA	NA	TRBV11-2	TRBJ2-2
CASRPAAGGRVNTEAFF	TGTGCCAGCAGGCCGGCCGCGGGAGGGAGGGTGAACACTGAAGCTTTCTTT	NA	NA	TRBV7-9	TRBJ1-1
CASYGGGNTGELFF	TGTGCCAGCTATGGGGGAGGGAACACCGGGGAGCTGTTTTTT	NA	NA	TRBV9	TRBJ2-2
CASSEGLTLVEETQYF	TGTGCCAGCAGTGAGGGACTGACCCTTGTCGAAGAGACCCAGTACTTC	NA	once	TRBV25-1	TRBJ2-5
CASSGTAGTNEKLFF	TGTGCCAGCAGCGGGACCGCGGGGACTAATGAAAAACTGTTTTTT	NA	NA	TRBV6-5	TRBJ1-4
CASSSAWDSESYYNEQFF	TGTGCCAGCAGCTCGGCCTGGGACAGCGAAAGTTACTACAATGAGCAGTTCTTC	TRBD1	NA	TRBV11-2	TRBJ2-1
CASSYVDRKNIQYF	TGTGCCAGCAGTTACGTGGACAGGAAAAACATTCAGTACTTC	TRBD1	NA	TRBV6-6	TRBJ2-4
CASRDRGPGELFF	TGTGCCAGCAGGGACAGGGGACCCGGGGAGCTGTTTTTT	TRBD1	once	TRBV28	TRBJ2-2
CASSPRAESSYEQYF	TGTGCCAGTAGTCCCAGGGCGGAGAGCTCCTACGAGCAGTACTTC	NA	NA	TRBV19	TRBJ2-7
CASSEDAGGAFF	TGTGCCAGCAGTGAAGATGCGGGGGGAGCTTTCTTT	NA	NA	TRBV6-5	TRBJ1-1
CATSSATGDSTGELFF	TGTGCCACCAGTTCGGCGACCGGGGACTCCACCGGGGAGCTGTTTTTT	NA	NA	TRBV15	TRBJ2-2
CASSPTAQGDMGQFF	TGTGCCAGCAGCCCCACGGCACAGGGGGACATGGGGCAGTTCTTC	TRBD1	NA	TRBV7-9	TRBJ2-1
CASSYSLEGADTQYF	TGTGCCAGCAGTTACTCCCTCGAGGGGGCAGATACGCAGTATTTT	NA	NA	TRBV6-5	TRBJ2-3
CASSEAGGGAHEQYF	TGTGCCAGCAGTGAAGCTGGCGGGGGGGCCCACGAGCAGTACTTC	TRBD2	NA	TRBV6-1	TRBJ2-7
CASGGISPNTEAFF	TGTGCCAGCGGCGGGATCTCTCCTAACACTGAAGCTTTCTTT	NA	NA	TRBV6-6	TRBJ1-1
CASSQQGGAGTEAFF	TGCGCCAGCAGCCAGCAAGGGGGGGCCGGCACTGAAGCTTTCTTT	NA	NA	TRBV4-1	TRBJ1-1